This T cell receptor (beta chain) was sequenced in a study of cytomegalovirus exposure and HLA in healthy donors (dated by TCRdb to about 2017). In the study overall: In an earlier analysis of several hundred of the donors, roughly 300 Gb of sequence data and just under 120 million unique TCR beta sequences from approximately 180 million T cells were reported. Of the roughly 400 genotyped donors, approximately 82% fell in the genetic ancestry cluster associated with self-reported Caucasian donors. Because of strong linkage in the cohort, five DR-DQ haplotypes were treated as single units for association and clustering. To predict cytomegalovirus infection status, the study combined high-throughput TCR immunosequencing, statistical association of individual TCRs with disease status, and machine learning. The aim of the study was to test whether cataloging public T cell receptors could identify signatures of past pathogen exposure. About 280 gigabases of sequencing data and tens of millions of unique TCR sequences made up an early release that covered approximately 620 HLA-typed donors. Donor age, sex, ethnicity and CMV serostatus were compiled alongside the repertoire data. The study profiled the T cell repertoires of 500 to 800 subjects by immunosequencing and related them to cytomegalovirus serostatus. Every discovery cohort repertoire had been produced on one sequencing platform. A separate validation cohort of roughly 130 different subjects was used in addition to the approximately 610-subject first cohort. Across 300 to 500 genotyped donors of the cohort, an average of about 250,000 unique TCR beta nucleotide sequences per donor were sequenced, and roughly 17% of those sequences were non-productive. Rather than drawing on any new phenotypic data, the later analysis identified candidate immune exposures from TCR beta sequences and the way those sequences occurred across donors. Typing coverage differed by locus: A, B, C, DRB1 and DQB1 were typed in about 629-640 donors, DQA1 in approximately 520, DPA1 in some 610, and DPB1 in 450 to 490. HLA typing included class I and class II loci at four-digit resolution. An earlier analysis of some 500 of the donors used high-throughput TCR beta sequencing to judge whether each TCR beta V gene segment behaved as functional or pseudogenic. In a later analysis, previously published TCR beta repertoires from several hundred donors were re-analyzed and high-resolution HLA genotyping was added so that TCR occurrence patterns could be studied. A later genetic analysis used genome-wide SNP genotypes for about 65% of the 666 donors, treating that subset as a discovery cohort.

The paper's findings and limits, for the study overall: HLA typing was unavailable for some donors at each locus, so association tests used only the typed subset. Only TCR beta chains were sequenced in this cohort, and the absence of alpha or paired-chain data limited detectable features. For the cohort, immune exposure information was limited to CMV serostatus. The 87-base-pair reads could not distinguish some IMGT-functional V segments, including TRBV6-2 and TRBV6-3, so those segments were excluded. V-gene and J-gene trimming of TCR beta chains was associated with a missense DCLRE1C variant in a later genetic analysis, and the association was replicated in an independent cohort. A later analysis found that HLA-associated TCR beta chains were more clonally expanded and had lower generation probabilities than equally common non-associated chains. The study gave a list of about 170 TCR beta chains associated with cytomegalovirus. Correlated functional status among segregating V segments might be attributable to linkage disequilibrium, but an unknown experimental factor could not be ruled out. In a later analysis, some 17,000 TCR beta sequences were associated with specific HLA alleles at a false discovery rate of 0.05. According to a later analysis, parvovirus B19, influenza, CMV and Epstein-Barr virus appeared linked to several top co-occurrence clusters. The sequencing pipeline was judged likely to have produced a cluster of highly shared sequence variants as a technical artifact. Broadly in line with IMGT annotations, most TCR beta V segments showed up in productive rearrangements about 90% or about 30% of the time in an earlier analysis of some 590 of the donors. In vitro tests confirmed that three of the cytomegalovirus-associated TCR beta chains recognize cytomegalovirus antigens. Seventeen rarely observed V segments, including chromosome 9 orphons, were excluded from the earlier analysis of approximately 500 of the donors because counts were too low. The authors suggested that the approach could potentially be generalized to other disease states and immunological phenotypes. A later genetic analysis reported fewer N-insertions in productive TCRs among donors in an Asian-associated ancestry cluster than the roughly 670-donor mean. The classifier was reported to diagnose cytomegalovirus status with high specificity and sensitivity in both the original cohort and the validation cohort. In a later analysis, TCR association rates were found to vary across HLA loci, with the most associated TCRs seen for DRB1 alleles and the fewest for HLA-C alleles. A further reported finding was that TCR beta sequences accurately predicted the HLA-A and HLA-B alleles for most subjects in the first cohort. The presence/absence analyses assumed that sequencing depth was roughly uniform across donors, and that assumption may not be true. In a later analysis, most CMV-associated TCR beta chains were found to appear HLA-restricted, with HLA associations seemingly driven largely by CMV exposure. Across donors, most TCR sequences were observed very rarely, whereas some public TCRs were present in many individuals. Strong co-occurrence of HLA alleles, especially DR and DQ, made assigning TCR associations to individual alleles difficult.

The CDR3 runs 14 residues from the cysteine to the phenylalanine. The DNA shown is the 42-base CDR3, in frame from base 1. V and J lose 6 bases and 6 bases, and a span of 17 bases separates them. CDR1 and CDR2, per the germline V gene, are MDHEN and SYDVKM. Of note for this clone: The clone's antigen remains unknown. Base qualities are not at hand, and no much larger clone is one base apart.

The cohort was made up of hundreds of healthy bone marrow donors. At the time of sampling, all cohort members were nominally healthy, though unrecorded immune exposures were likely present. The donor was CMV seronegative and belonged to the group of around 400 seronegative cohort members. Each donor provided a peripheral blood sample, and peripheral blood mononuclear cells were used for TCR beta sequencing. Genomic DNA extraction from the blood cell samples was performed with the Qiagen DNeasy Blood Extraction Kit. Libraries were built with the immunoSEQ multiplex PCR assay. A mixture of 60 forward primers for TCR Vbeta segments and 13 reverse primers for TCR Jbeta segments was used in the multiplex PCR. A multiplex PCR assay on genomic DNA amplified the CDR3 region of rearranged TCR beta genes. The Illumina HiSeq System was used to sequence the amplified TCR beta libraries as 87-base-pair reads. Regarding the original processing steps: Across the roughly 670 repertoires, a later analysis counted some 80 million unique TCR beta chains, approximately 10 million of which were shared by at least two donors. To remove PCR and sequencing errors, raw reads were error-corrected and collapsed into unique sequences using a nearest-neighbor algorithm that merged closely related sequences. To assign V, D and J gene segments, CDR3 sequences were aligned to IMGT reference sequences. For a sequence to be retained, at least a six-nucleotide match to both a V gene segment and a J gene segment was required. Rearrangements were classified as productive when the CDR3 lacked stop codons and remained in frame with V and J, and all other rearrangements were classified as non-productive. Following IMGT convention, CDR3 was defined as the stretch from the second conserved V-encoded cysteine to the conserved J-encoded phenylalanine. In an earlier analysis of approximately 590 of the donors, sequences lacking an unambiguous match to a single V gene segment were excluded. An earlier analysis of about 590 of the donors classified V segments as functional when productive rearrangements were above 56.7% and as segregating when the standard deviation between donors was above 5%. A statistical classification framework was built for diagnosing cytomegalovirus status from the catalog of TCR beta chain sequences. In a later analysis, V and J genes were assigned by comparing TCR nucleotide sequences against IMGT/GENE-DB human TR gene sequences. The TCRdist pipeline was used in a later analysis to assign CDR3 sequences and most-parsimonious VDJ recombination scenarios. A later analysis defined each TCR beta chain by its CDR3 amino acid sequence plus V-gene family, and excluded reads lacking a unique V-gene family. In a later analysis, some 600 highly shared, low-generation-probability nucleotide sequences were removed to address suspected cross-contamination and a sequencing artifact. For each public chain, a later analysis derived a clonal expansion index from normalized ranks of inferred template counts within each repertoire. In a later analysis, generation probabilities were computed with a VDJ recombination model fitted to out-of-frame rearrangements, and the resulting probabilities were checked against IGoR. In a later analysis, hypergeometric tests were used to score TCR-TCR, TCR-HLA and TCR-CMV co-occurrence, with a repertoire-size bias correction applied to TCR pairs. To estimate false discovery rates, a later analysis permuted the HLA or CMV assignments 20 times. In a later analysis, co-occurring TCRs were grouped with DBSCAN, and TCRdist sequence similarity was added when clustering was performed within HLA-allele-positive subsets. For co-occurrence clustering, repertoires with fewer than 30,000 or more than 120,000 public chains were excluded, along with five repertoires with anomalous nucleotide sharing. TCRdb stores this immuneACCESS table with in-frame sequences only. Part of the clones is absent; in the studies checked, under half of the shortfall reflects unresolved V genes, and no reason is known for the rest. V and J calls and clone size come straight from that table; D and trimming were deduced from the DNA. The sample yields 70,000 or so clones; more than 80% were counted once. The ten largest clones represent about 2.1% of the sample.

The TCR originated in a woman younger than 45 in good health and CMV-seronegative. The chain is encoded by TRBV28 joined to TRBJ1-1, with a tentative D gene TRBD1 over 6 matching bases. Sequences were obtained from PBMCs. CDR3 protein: CASRSSTGPPEAFF. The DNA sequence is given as TGTGCCAGCAGATCGTCTACAGGGCCCCCTGAAGCTTTCTTT.